This record covers a single T cell receptor (beta chain). The antigen remains undetermined. This entry is derived from a study of CXCR3-negative and CXCR3-positive naive CD8 T cells. Across the whole study: The libraries together contributed approximately 150 million TRB reads, each supplying about 1.5 +/- 0.3 million. Study observations and caveats: Naive CXCR3-positive and CXCR3-negative cells shared TRBV-TRBJ usage; memory cells diverged. Naive CXCR3-positive cells had TRB CDR3s more hydrophobic than those of CXCR3-negative naive cells. Diversity in memory CD8+ cells fell much lower than the comparably high levels seen in both naive subsets.

Naive CD8+ T cells displayed a CD45RO-CCR7+CD27+CD95- phenotype. Germline V gene sequence: CDR1 MNHNY, CDR2 SVGAGI (reference sequence). This CDR3 has 17 residues. The authors made the TRB cDNA libraries by 5' RACE using UMI labels. Using the 5' RACE reads, TCRdb records one entry per CDR3 protein without DNA. The record lists roughly 140,000 distinct CDR3 sequences, of which the ten most abundant hold approximately 0.28%. This TCR derives from a human donor in good health. Some clones in this sample may be carry-over from other donors' samples. The sample comprised naive CXCR3+ CD8+ T cells from blood. Regarding subset: CD45RO-CCR7+CD27+CD95- naive CD8+ T cells expressing CXCR3 (TNR3+). The chain links TRBV6-6 to TRBJ2-1; without DNA, the TCRdb call of TRBD2 cannot be checked. The CDR3: CASSYPTGTRSYNEQFF.